This T cell receptor beta chain was identified in a study of PD-1 blockade in classical Hodgkin lymphoma. This clone occurred once. Its antigen is undetermined. From germline, CDR1 is WNHNN and CDR2 SYGVQD (reference sequence). CDR3 length: 14 amino acids. V dropped 2 bases and J dropped 2 bases, with 8 bases sitting between them. All patients relapsed after autologous stem cell transplantation, and brentuximab vedotin exposure varied. Using immunoSEQ multiplex PCR, the repertoire was profiled, and TCRdb retains in-frame clones only, with some absent. The table records 10,000 or so clones, 76% of them present only once. Study-wide results and caveats: Newly diagnosed patients had baseline TCR diversity that was reportedly lower than that of healthy donors. Patients starting nivolumab less than 1 year after ASCT had lower diversity and were excluded from later analyses. Whereas CD4+ TCR diversity had risen significantly by C4D1, CD8+ TCR diversity had not. Whoever responded completely had baseline diversity much like that seen in newly diagnosed patients.

The input for sequencing was peripheral blood mononuclear cells (PBMCs), taken at baseline. This TCR was sampled from a human donor with classical Hodgkin lymphoma. V gene TRBV10-1 combines with J gene TRBJ2-3, with D perhaps TRBD2 (6 bases). The CDR3 here is CASSERGITDTQYF. The CDR3 nucleotides are TGCGCCAGCAGTGAGCGGGGGATCACAGATACGCAGTATTTT.